The present TCR beta chain was sequenced within a study of TIL therapy for anti-PD-1-resistant metastatic lung cancer. On the study more broadly: A few tumors were EGFR-mutant and two were ALK-rearranged. General observations from the study: The baseline peripheral repertoire was partially replaced by infused TIL clonotypes that later decayed.

Germline values: CDR1 SGHTA, CDR2 FQGTGA. Trimming stripped 2 bases from V and 4 bases from J, with 9 bases between. The CDR3 sequence is 14 residues long. Time point given: pre-treatment sample, taken before nivolumab and TIL therapy. The libraries were made with immunoSEQ v3. Produced via immunoSEQ multiplex PCR; TCRdb's table is partial and in-frame only. Altogether about 60,000 clones are present, 80% to 90% being singletons, with the ten largest covering roughly 2.6%. Worth noting for this clone: Its target is unknown.

The V gene is TRBV7-3, the J gene TRBJ2-1; D might be TRBD1 or TRBD2, each matching 6 bases. The sequencing used blood, collected at baseline. The TCR originated in a person aged 25 to 80 with non-small cell lung cancer. The CDR3 spells CASSLGGGYNEQFF. CDR3 in DNA: TGTGCCAGCAGCTTAGGAGGGGGGTACAATGAGCAGTTCTTC.